A single sample gave rise to the 15 T cell receptor beta chains below, sequenced in a study of blood T cells in healthy people across ages. The second PCR ran 7 to 11 cycles with a sample-barcoded 5' primer and J-beta primers. TCRdb used MiXCR to reprocess the 5' RACE reads, holding one entry per CDR3 protein. Of about 760,000 distinct CDR3 sequences in the sample, about 25% were seen once. The data also belong to a second study, concerning T cells of mothers and their children.

Sequencing input: blood. Source of these receptors: a boy between 10 and 17 years old in good health.

In this sample, this clonotype turned up a few times. The rearrangement joins TRBV29-1 to TRBJ2-1; TRBD2 agrees at 8 bases. The CDR3 covers 12 residues. The junction had 12 bases not matched to a gene; V was cut back by 5 bases and J by 15 bases. The germline CDR1 and CDR2 sequences are SQVTM and ANQGSEA. The CDR3 sequence is CSVPAMAGGRFF. DNA for the CDR3: TGCAGCGTTCCGGCAATGGCGGGGGGTAGGTTCTTC.

V is TRBV18 and J is TRBJ2-1, with 16 bases matching TRBD2. This CDR3 contains 18 residues. Germline CDR1 KGHSH, CDR2 LQKENI. V shed 3 bases, J shed 2 bases, and the junction held 4 bases outside the gene matches. The DNA of the CDR3 is TGTGCCAGCTCACCGGGGACTAGCGGGGGGGCTGCCTACAATGAGCAGTTCTTC. This encodes CASSPGTSGGAAYNEQFF.

The chain combines TRBV6-6 with TRBJ1-2; possibly TRBD1 for D (5 bases). This CDR3 is built from 16 residues. The V gene lost 5 bases and the J gene lost 3 bases, with 19 bases spanning the gap. In germline, CDR1 is MNHNY, CDR2 SVGAGI (reference sequence). The CDR3 is CASSVDGGESYYGYTF. In DNA form, the CDR3 reads TGTGCCAGCAGTGTCGACGGGGGGGAGAGCTACTATGGCTACACCTTC.

The V call is TRBV5-1, the J call TRBJ2-3; TRBD2 matches at 10 bases. Losses at the gene ends were 4 bases for V and 4 bases for J; bases not matched to a gene: 9. Germline CDR1 SGHRS, CDR2 YFSETQ. There are 16 residues in the CDR3. This CDR3 reads CASSRTSGGASDTQYF. DNA for the CDR3: TGCGCCAGCAGCCGGACGAGCGGGGGGGCCTCAGATACGCAGTATTTT.

The rearrangement uses TRBV11-2 and TRBJ2-2, with D perhaps matching TRBD2 (6 bases). CDR3 length: 18 amino acids. Germline values: CDR1 SGHAT, CDR2 FQNNGV. V was clipped by 1 base and J by 6 bases, with 21 bases between them. CDR3 DNA sequence: TGTGCCAGCAGCTTAGGTTTCTGGGCTAGCGAATTTGCCGGGGAGCTGTTTTTT. This gives the protein CASSLGFWASEFAGELFF.

The CDR3 sequence: CASSSTSGGTTDTQYF. In nucleotides, the CDR3 is TGCGCCAGCAGCTCCACTAGCGGGGGGACCACAGATACGCAGTATTTT. The chain recombines TRBV5-1 with TRBJ2-3; 12 bases align to TRBD2. Unmatched junction bases numbered 4, after V lost 3 bases and J lost 2 bases. Germline V gives CDR1 SGHRS, CDR2 YFSETQ. The CDR3 has 16 residues.

This sequence joins TRBV7-2 and TRBJ2-7; D may be TRBD1 or TRBD2 (6 bases each). The CDR3 runs 14 residues. V dropped 6 bases and J dropped 7 bases, with 19 bases sitting between them. Germline loops: CDR1 SGHTA, CDR2 FQGNSA. The CDR3 DNA reads as TGTGCCAGCAGAAGTATTGGGGGCGCGGGGGAGCAGTACTTC. Translating gives CASRSIGGAGEQYF.

The CDR3 sequence: CASSPRQDTHTDTQYF. In DNA, the CDR3 is TGTGCCAGCAGCCCCAGACAGGATACACACACAGATACGCAGTATTTT. The chain links TRBV7-9 to TRBJ2-3; D may be TRBD1 (6 bases). This CDR3 comprises 16 residues. V was clipped by 5 bases and J by 2 bases, with 17 bases between them. Germline CDR1 reads SEHNR; CDR2 reads FQNEAQ (reference sequence). Filled out from reference TRBV7-9 and TRBJ2-3, the complete variable domain reads DTGVSQNPRHKITKRGQNVTFRCDPISEHNRLYWYRQTLGQGPEFLTYFQNEAQLEKSRLLSDRFSAERPKGSFSTLEIQRTEQGDSAMYLCASSPRQDTHTDTQYFGPGTRLTVL.

On this clonotype: Germline is not matched at one junction end, which may reflect a read error. The chain is built from TRBV5-1 and TRBJ2-7; no definite D call. The germline V gene has CDR1 SGHRS and CDR2 YFSETQ. This CDR3 has 13 residues. CDR3 sequence reads: CAGSLTEFREQYF. Here the CDR3 DNA reads TGCGCCGGCAGCTTGACTGAGTTCCGGGAGCAGTACTTC. Full variable domain (missing parts from reference TRBV5-1 and TRBJ2-7): KAGVTQTPRYLIKTRGQQVTLSCSPISGHRSVSWYQQTPGQGLQFLFEYFSETQRNKGNFPGRFSGRQFSNSRSEMNVSTLELGDSALYLCAGSLTEFREQYFGPGTRLTVT.

In its sample, this clonotype was seen a few times. The chain couples TRBV6-5 to TRBJ1-4; weak D call: TRBD1 (5 bases). Trimming shortened V by 4 bases and J by 7 bases, and 10 bases separated the two germline ends. CDR3 length equals 13 residues. CDR1 is MNHEY, CDR2 SVGAGI, per germline. The CDR3 loop reads CASSSGGAEKLFF. DNA for the CDR3: TGTGCCAGCAGTTCAGGAGGGGCTGAAAAACTGTTTTTT.

The gene calls are TRBV7-9 and TRBJ1-2; D is possibly TRBD1 (6 bases). V lost 4 bases and J lost 0, with 9 bases in between. The CDR3 has 14 residues. Germline CDR1 reads SEHNR; CDR2 reads FQNEAQ (reference sequence). The CDR3, as DNA: TGTGCCAGCAGCTGGGGGCCATCTAACTATGGCTACACCTTC. It yields the protein CASSWGPSNYGYTF.

Here the CDR3 reads CASSLEASRGTGELFF. The CDR3 coding sequence is TGCGCCAGCAGCTTGGAAGCTTCACGGGGCACCGGGGAGCTGTTTTTT. The chain combines TRBV5-1 with TRBJ2-2; a possible D gene is TRBD2 (5 bases). V gave up 0 bases and J gave up 4 bases, with 13 bases separating them. The CDR3 runs to 16 residues. Germline CDR1 and CDR2: SGHRS and YFSETQ.

The chain has TRBV12-3 or TRBV12-4 and TRBJ1-1; 8 nucleotides agree with TRBD1. The CDR3 consists of 13 residues. V shed 6 bases and J 13 bases; nucleotides not matched to a gene: 13. The CDR3 region has the DNA TGTGCCAGCAGCTCCTGGACAGGGACTGCAGATTTCTTT. Its translation is CASSSWTGTADFF.

The chain employs TRBV7-2 and TRBJ2-5; 9 positions match TRBD2. The CDR3 totals 17 residues. Germline values: CDR1 SGHTA, CDR2 FQGNSA. The trim removed 8 bases at V and 5 bases at J, leaving 18 bases unmatched. CDR3 residues: CASAPVKMREGGETQYF. CDR3 nucleotide sequence: TGTGCCAGCGCCCCCGTGAAAATGCGGGAGGGCGGGGAGACCCAGTACTTC.

This clonotype has only a few counts. The chain recombines TRBV12-5 with TRBJ2-3; 10 nucleotides align to TRBD2. Germline assignment: CDR1 LGHNT and CDR2 FRNRAP. The CDR3 is 16 residues long. The ends lost 6 bases at V and 3 bases at J; junction bases unmatched: 9. The CDR3, as DNA: TGTGCTAGTGGGAGTGAAGCGGGAGGGCCTACAGATACGCAGTATTTT. Its protein is CASGSEAGGPTDTQYF. Supplemented by reference TRBV12-5 and TRBJ2-3, the full variable domain reads DARVTQTPRHKVTEMGQEVTMRCQPILGHNTVFWYRQTMMQGLELLAYFRNRAPLDDSGMPKDRFSAEMPDATLATLKIQPSEPRDSAVYFCASGSEAGGPTDTQYFGPGTRLTVL.